The sample holds many counts of the clone carrying this T cell receptor (beta chain). Its cognate antigen is unknown. 5'RACE primed from the constant segment yielded TCR alpha and TCR beta cDNA libraries bearing sample barcodes and UMIs. TCRdb independently ran MiXCR on the 5' RACE reads; one entry per CDR3 protein. The sample records 200,000 to 300,000 distinct CDR3 sequences, over 15% being singletons. The data were obtained in a study of T-cell memory formation after mild COVID-19. Regarding the study as a whole: Cross-reactive memory seemingly joined, as some responding clones were found in pre-infection memory.

The receptor was derived from a man aged 18 to 30 who had mild COVID-19 (a few samples of this study predate the infection). Cell type and time point are not known. Sequencing was carried out using PBMCs or a T cell subset sorted from them (not recorded which).

The CDR3 region has the DNA TGTGCCAGCAGCTCAACACGAGGGGCCTACAATGAGCAGTTCTTC. Protein product: CASSSTRGAYNEQFF. The chain links TRBV7-2 to TRBJ2-1; either TRBD1 or TRBD2 may fit D (5 bases each). The germline gives CDR1 SGHTA, CDR2 FQGNSA. The CDR3 covers 15 residues. The V and J ends lost 4 bases and 2 bases respectively, with 12 bases between them. Full variable domain (missing parts from reference TRBV7-2 and TRBJ2-1): GAGVSQSPSNKVTEKGKDVELRCDPISGHTALYWYRQSLGQGLEFLIYFQGNSAPDKSGLPSDRFSAERTGGSVSTLTIQRTQQEDSAVYLCASSSTRGAYNEQFFGPGTRLTVL.